This record looks at one T cell receptor beta chain sequence and its context. The target antigen is unknown. This entry comes from a study of cytotoxic CD8 clonotypes in ibrutinib-treated CLL. For the study at large: Complete response was seen in 2 patients and partial in about 24; around twelve progressed and roughly 14 stayed remitted after a median around 68 months.

Findings and caveats of the study: Having risen at ibrutinib response, clonality had fallen back toward baseline by progression. Private clonotypes, not public ones, expanded at ibrutinib response.

Around 2 micrograms of genomic DNA (from cryopreserved PBMCs) were used for TCR beta libraries. CDR3 length: 15 amino acids. V was pared by 0 bases and J by 5 bases, with 3 bases of the junction left unmatched. CDR1 is LGHNA, CDR2 YNFKEQ, per germline. Sequenced by immunoSEQ multiplex PCR; TCRdb stores in-frame clones only, minus some. The sample has 30,000 to 40,000 clones; roughly two thirds are singletons. The sequence was collected from a human donor with chronic lymphocytic leukemia. The input for sequencing was PBMCs, taken before ibrutinib treatment. The rearrangement links TRBV4-2 to TRBJ1-2, with 10 bases fitting TRBD1. In nucleotides, the CDR3 is TGTGCCAGCAGCCAAGAAAAGGACAGGGGGTATGGCTACACCTTC. Translating gives CASSQEKDRGYGYTF.